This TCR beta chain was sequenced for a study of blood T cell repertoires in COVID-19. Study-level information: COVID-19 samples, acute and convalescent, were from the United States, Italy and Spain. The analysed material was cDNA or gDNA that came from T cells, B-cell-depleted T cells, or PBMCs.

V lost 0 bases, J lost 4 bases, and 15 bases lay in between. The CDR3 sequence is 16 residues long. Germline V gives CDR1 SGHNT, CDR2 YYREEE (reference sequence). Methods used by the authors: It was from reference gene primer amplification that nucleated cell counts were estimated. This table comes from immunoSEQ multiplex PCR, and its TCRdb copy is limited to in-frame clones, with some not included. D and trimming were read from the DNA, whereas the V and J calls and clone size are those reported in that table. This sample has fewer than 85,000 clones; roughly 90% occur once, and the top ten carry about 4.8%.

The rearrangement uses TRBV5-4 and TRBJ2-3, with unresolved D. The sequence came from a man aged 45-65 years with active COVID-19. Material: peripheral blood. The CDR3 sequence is CASSLAWAQMADTQYF. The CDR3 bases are TGTGCCAGCAGCTTGGCCTGGGCGCAGATGGCAGATACGCAGTATTTT.